This entry is about one T cell receptor beta chain. The data were produced by immunoSEQ multiplex PCR, yet TCRdb's version contains in-frame clones alone and is incomplete. The table has 250,000 to 300,000 clones, around 80% seen once. CDR1 and CDR2 (germline): SGDLS, YYNGEE. Trimming took off 5 bases at V and 6 bases at J, with 12 bases between the two ends. The CDR3 loop spans 14 amino acids. The sample originates from a study of control samples from healthy donors and cancer patients. V is TRBV9 and J is TRBJ1-6; D is possibly TRBD1 (5 bases). This clonotype was obtained from an older woman with lung cancer. The sample was PBMCs. CDR3 sequence reads: CASRAGTVNSPLHF. DNA for the CDR3: TGTGCCAGCAGGGCCGGGACCGTTAATTCACCCCTCCACTTT.